The sequence of this TCR beta chain was determined in a study of OX40 agonist ivuxolimab in advanced cancers. This clone occurred once. The table came from immunoSEQ multiplex PCR; TCRdb's copy has only in-frame clones and leaves some out. The sample lists some 48,000 clones; around 90% were seen once. The sequence derives from an adult with an advanced solid tumor such as melanoma, head and neck, liver or kidney cancer. The sequencing used CD4+ or CD8+ T cells sorted from blood, collected in a trial of the OX40 agonist ivuxolimab.

CDR3 loop: CASSRFLADQETQYF. CDR3 nucleotide sequence: TGTGCCAGCAGCCGCTTTCTAGCGGATCAAGAGACCCAGTACTTC. This chain connects TRBV6-1 to TRBJ2-5, with 7 bases matching TRBD2. The CDR3 length is 15 residues. Trimming cost V 6 bases and J 2 bases; bases outside gene matches: 9. The germline V gene encodes CDR1 MNHNS and CDR2 SASEGT.